This is a list of T cell receptor beta chains from one sample in a study of blood T cell repertoires in COVID-19. The repertoire was sequenced with immunoSEQ multiplex PCR; TCRdb's copy has only in-frame clones and lacks some. Here the sample spans some 140,000 clones, about 90% being singletons. Sequencing was carried out using peripheral blood. The receptors derive from a man aged 50 to 59 with acute or convalescent COVID-19. The CDR3 runs from the conserved cysteine through the conserved F or W. The order of the fields is D gene, V gene, clone size, CDR3 length, J gene, CDR3 DNA, CDR3 protein. The D gene is left open where the match is weak. Not all rows give a size; the values are once, few, many and, for expanded clones, a class.

-,TRBV19,-,11,TRBJ1-1,TGTGCCAGTAGTATTCCCGCTGAAGCTTTCTTT,CASSIPAEAFF
-,TRBV7-9,once,15,TRBJ1-2,TGTGCCAGCAGCTCTAAAGGGGGACAAAGCTATGGCTACACCTTC,CASSSKGGQSYGYTF
TRBD1,TRBV6-5,-,15,TRBJ2-1,TGTGCCAGCAGAGAGGGGGCTTCTAGTTACAATGAGCAGTTCTTC,CASREGASSYNEQFF
-,TRBV3-1/TRBV3-2,-,13,TRBJ1-2,TGTGCCAGCAGCCAAGATCACTGGTATGGCTACACCTTC,CASSQDHWYGYTF
-,TRBV20-1,-,10,TRBJ1-1,TGCAGTGCTGGCCTCGGGGTGGCTTTCTTT,CSAGLGVAFF
-,TRBV11-2,-,13,TRBJ2-1,TGTGCCAGCAGCTCCCAGATCTACAATGAGCAGTTCTTC,CASSSQIYNEQFF
-,TRBV29-1,-,13,TRBJ2-7,TGCAGCGTCAAGCGGGCTAGCTCCTACGAGCAGTACTTC,CSVKRASSYEQYF
-,TRBV29-1,-,15,TRBJ2-1,TGCAGCGTTGATAGAGCTCCCACCCCCTACAATGAGCAGTTCTTC,CSVDRAPTPYNEQFF
TRBD1,TRBV11-2,-,17,TRBJ2-4,TGTGCCAGCAGCTTAGGACAGGGGGAGAAAGCCAAAAACATTCAGTACTTC,CASSLGQGEKAKNIQYF
TRBD1,TRBV7-2,-,15,TRBJ2-3,TGTGCCAGCAGCTTGGGGACAGGGGGGATAGATACGCAGTATTTT,CASSLGTGGIDTQYF
TRBD1,TRBV4-2,once,17,TRBJ2-5,TGTGCCAGCAGCCAAGTGCCTGGGACAGGGGTGAGAGAGACCCAGTACTTC,CASSQVPGTGVRETQYF
TRBD1,TRBV6-6,-,16,TRBJ2-1,TGTGCCAGCAGTTACTCGGGACAGAGCTCCTACAATGAGCAGTTCTTC,CASSYSGQSSYNEQFF
-,TRBV7-8,-,18,TRBJ2-3,TGTGCCAGCAGCTTAGGGGCCTGGCAGGGCACTAGCACAGATACGCAGTATTTT,CASSLGAWQGTSTDTQYF
TRBD1,TRBV6-1,-,16,TRBJ1-1,TGTGCCAGCAGTGAAAGGGGGACAGGTTTGAACACTGAAGCTTTCTTT,CASSERGTGLNTEAFF
TRBD2,TRBV6-2/TRBV6-3,-,15,TRBJ2-3,TGTGCCAGCAGTGGACTAGCGGGGGGTGTAGATACGCAGTATTTT,CASSGLAGGVDTQYF
TRBD2,TRBV6-5,-,13,TRBJ2-3,TGTGCCAGCCGGACTAGCGGGAGTTATACGCAGTATTTT,CASRTSGSYTQYF
-,TRBV2,-,15,TRBJ1-2,TGTGCCAGCATCCGGCTCATAACAGGAAACTATGGCTACACCTTC,CASIRLITGNYGYTF
TRBD2,TRBV5-4,-,15,TRBJ2-5,TGTGCCAGCAGCCCCGGGACTAGCGTCGTAGAGACCCAGTACTTC,CASSPGTSVVETQYF
-,TRBV7-2,-,11,TRBJ2-5,TGTGCCAGCAGCCCTAATGTGGCCCAGTACTTC,CASSPNVAQYF
-,TRBV12-3/TRBV12-4,-,13,TRBJ2-2,TGTGCCAGCAGGAACAGGGCGGCCGGGGAGCTGTTTTTT,CASRNRAAGELFF
TRBD2,TRBV10-3,-,17,TRBJ2-1,TGTGCCATCAGTGGAACCAGCACTAGCGGGAGGAAGAGTGAGCAGTTCTTC,CAISGTSTSGRKSEQFF
TRBD2,TRBV19,-,18,TRBJ2-1,TGTGCCAGTAGTATAGCAGGGTTAGCGGGAGGGCCGAGCAATGAGCAGTTCTTC,CASSIAGLAGGPSNEQFF
TRBD1,TRBV28,-,14,TRBJ1-5,TGTGCCAGCAGTTTAGGGACAGGGTATCAGCCCCAGCATTTT,CASSLGTGYQPQHF
-,TRBV27,-,14,TRBJ1-1,TGTGCCAGCAGTCCTACAGGGAGGGGGACTGAAGCTTTCTTT,CASSPTGRGTEAFF
-,TRBV5-1,-,16,TRBJ2-5,TGCGCCAGCAGCTTGGGCCCCGGGACAAATAAAGAGATCCAGTACTTC,CASSLGPGTNKEIQYF
-,TRBV5-1,-,14,TRBJ2-7,TGCGCCAGCAGCGGTCGCTGGGGGCGGTACGAGCAGTACTTC,CASSGRWGRYEQYF
-,TRBV5-1,-,13,TRBJ1-6,TGCGCCAGCAGCTGGGGCCAGGACGGAACCCTCCACTTT,CASSWGQDGTLHF
TRBD1,TRBV6-5,-,15,TRBJ2-4,TGTGCCAGCAGTTCCCGGGGACAGGGGAGCGACATTCAGTACTTC,CASSSRGQGSDIQYF
-,TRBV10-3,once,11,TRBJ1-4,TGTGCCTCGACAGGAGACGAAAAACTGTTTTTT,CASTGDEKLFF
TRBD2,TRBV20-1,-,11,TRBJ2-1,TGCAGTGCAGTACTAGCGGGCGGGGTGTTCTTC,CSAVLAGGVFF
-,TRBV11-2,-,15,TRBJ2-2,TGTGCCAGCAGCTTTGGCAGTCGCGGTACCGGGGAGCTGTTTTTT,CASSFGSRGTGELFF
-,TRBV7-9,-,12,TRBJ1-1,TGTGCCAGCAGCTTAGGGGCACGGGAAGCTTTCTTT,CASSLGAREAFF
TRBD1,TRBV6-2/TRBV6-3,-,13,TRBJ1-1,TGTGCCACCTGCCCGGGACAGAGCACTGAAGCTTTCTTT,CATCPGQSTEAFF
-,TRBV6-6,-,12,TRBJ2-5,TGTGCCAGCAGTTACAGGGAGGAGACCCAGTACTTC,CASSYREETQYF
-,TRBV6-6,-,13,TRBJ1-1,TGTGCCAGCAGTCAAGACAGCCGGAAGAGGGCTTTCTTT,CASSQDSRKRAFF
TRBD2,TRBV7-3,-,15,TRBJ2-7,TGTGCCAGCAGCTTAGGAGTAGCGGGCTTCTACGAGCAGTACTTC,CASSLGVAGFYEQYF
-,TRBV4-1,-,15,TRBJ1-6,TGCGCCAGCAGCCAAGATCGAGCGCTCTCGGTTGCCCTCCACTTT,CASSQDRALSVALHF
TRBD2,TRBV7-2,-,15,TRBJ2-5,TGTGCCAGCAGCCCCGGACTAGCCGTACAAGAGACCCAGTACTTC,CASSPGLAVQETQYF
TRBD1,TRBV6-2/TRBV6-3,-,16,TRBJ2-2,TGTGCCAGCAGCGAAACGGGACAGGGAATTATCGGGGAGCTGTTTTTT,CASSETGQGIIGELFF
-,TRBV4-2,once,16,TRBJ2-6,TGTGCCAGCAGCCAAGGCCGCAGCTCTGGGGCCAACGTCCTGACTTTC,CASSQGRSSGANVLTF
TRBD1,TRBV2,-,13,TRBJ2-1,TGTGCCAGCAGTGCCGGGACAGGGACCGAGCAGTTCTTC,CASSAGTGTEQFF
TRBD1,TRBV19,-,15,TRBJ2-3,TGTGCCAGTAGTATACGACAGGGGGAAACAGATACGCAGTATTTT,CASSIRQGETDTQYF
TRBD2,TRBV4-3,-,14,TRBJ2-5,TGCGCCAGCAGCCAAGGGGGGGGGCAAGAGACCCAGTACTTC,CASSQGGGQETQYF